This T cell receptor (beta chain) was retrieved from a study of sequential checkpoint blockade in melanoma. Background on the study: First-line arms were nivolumab then ipilimumab, or the reverse, randomized 1:1.

The treatment: randomized to nivolumab then ipilimumab (arm A) or the reverse (arm B). Patients had received no earlier DNA-damaging chemotherapy. Using immunoSEQ multiplex PCR, the repertoire was profiled, and TCRdb retains in-frame clones only, with some absent. The sample gives some 30,000 clones, about four fifths of which show up once; more than 15% is in the top ten. CDR3 length: 12 amino acids. Germline trimming cut 2 bases from V and 6 bases from J; bases unmatched to any gene: 1. Germline-derived CDR1 and CDR2 are SGHRS and YFSETQ. The chain links TRBV5-1 to TRBJ1-1, with 7 nucleotides matching TRBD1. Specimen: CD8+ T cells sorted from blood (inferred from file names), collected from a patient given nivolumab and ipilimumab in sequence. The sequence was collected from a human donor with melanoma. The CDR3 bases are TGCGCCAGCAGCTTAACAGGGGCTGAAGCTTTCTTT. Its translation: CASSLTGAEAFF.